Listed below are T cell receptor beta chains from one sample, sequenced in a study of regulatory T cells in long-lasting Graves disease. TCRdb re-derived calls from the multiplex PCR reads in MiXCR, one entry per CDR3 protein. The table shows 680,000 or so distinct CDR3 sequences, with roughly 15% occurring only once. These sequences were also reported in another study, on T cells in Graves' hyperthyroidism and ophthalmopathy.

This sample comprised peripheral blood mononuclear cells (PBMCs), obtained at new diagnosis, from a patient treated with antithyroid drugs. The receptors shown here come from a woman aged 30 to 39 with Graves disease. Both conserved end residues are part of each CDR3. D genes are given only for firm matches. The size entry is marked missing in some rows and otherwise reads once, few, many or a size class.

abundance: many; v_gene: TRBV27; j_gene: TRBJ2-3; d_gene: -; CDR3aa: CASSLRLDGTDTQYF; CDR3nt: TGTGCCAGCAGTTTACGGCTTGATGGCACAGATACGCAGTATTTT
abundance: many; v_gene: TRBV28; j_gene: TRBJ2-7; d_gene: -; CDR3aa: CASSFDSYEQYF; CDR3nt: TGTGCCAGCAGTTTTGACAGCTACGAGCAGTACTTC
abundance: -; v_gene: TRBV5-5; j_gene: TRBJ1-6; d_gene: -; CDR3aa: CASSPEPGLGSPLHF; CDR3nt: TGTGCCAGCAGCCCGGAGCCGGGGTTAGGATCACCCCTCCACTTT
abundance: -; v_gene: TRBV19; j_gene: TRBJ2-5; d_gene: TRBD2; CDR3aa: CASSIVGGKLQETQYF; CDR3nt: TGTGCCAGTAGTATAGTCGGGGGGAAGCTCCAAGAGACCCAGTACTTC
abundance: -; v_gene: TRBV28; j_gene: TRBJ1-2; d_gene: TRBD1; CDR3aa: CASSLWSGTGVGGYSYTF; CDR3nt: TGTGCCAGCAGTTTATGGTCCGGGACAGGGGTCGGGGGCTATAGCTACACCTTC
abundance: many; v_gene: TRBV12-3/TRBV12-4; j_gene: TRBJ2-7; d_gene: -; CDR3aa: CASRIGSLVTEQYF; CDR3nt: TGTGCCAGCAGGATCGGGAGTTTGGTTACGGAGCAGTACTTC
abundance: few; v_gene: TRBV19; j_gene: TRBJ1-5; d_gene: TRBD1; CDR3aa: CASKFGTGSNQPQHF; CDR3nt: TGTGCCAGTAAGTTCGGGACAGGGAGCAATCAGCCCCAGCATTTT
abundance: many; v_gene: TRBV28; j_gene: TRBJ2-1; d_gene: -; CDR3aa: CASSFRYEQFF; CDR3nt: TGTGCCAGCAGTTTTAGGTATGAGCAGTTCTTC
abundance: -; v_gene: TRBV3-1; j_gene: TRBJ2-7; d_gene: TRBD2; CDR3aa: CASSRPAGGSEEQYF; CDR3nt: TGTGCCAGCAGCCGACCAGCGGGGGGTTCGGAAGAGCAGTACTTC
abundance: many; v_gene: TRBV5-1; j_gene: TRBJ1-1; d_gene: -; CDR3aa: CASSLGDIYFAEAFF; CDR3nt: TGCGCCAGCAGCTTGGGGGACATCTACTTCGCTGAAGCTTTCTTT
abundance: many; v_gene: TRBV20-1; j_gene: TRBJ2-7; d_gene: -; CDR3aa: CSAPRRGHEQYF; CDR3nt: TGCAGTGCTCCCCGGCGGGGCCACGAGCAGTACTTC
abundance: many; v_gene: TRBV2; j_gene: TRBJ2-1; d_gene: TRBD1; CDR3aa: CASSERQGANEQFF; CDR3nt: TGTGCCAGCAGCGAGAGACAGGGGGCGAATGAGCAGTTCTTC
abundance: many; v_gene: TRBV7-2; j_gene: TRBJ2-2; d_gene: -; CDR3aa: CASRGYSANTGELFF; CDR3nt: TGTGCCAGCAGGGGGTACTCGGCGAACACCGGGGAGCTGTTTTTT
abundance: -; v_gene: TRBV11-2; j_gene: TRBJ2-1; d_gene: -; CDR3aa: CASSLKVGSYNEQFF; CDR3nt: TGTGCCAGCAGCTTAAAGGTGGGGTCCTACAATGAGCAGTTCTTC
abundance: many; v_gene: TRBV11-2; j_gene: TRBJ2-2; d_gene: -; CDR3aa: CASSQPGRGGGGELFF; CDR3nt: TGTGCCAGCAGCCAGCCTGGGCGGGGTGGTGGCGGGGAGCTGTTTTTT
abundance: -; v_gene: TRBV11-3; j_gene: TRBJ2-6; d_gene: TRBD1; CDR3aa: CASSSASGTGASGANVLTF; CDR3nt: TGTGCCAGCAGCTCGGCCTCCGGGACAGGGGCATCTGGGGCCAACGTCCTGACTTTC
abundance: few; v_gene: TRBV7-2; j_gene: TRBJ2-2; d_gene: TRBD1; CDR3aa: CASSTTGVGTGELFF; CDR3nt: TGTGCCAGCAGCACCACAGGGGTGGGCACCGGGGAGCTGTTTTTT
abundance: -; v_gene: TRBV20-1; j_gene: TRBJ2-5; d_gene: -; CDR3aa: CSARDLRGNSGTQYF; CDR3nt: TGCAGTGCTAGAGATCTTCGGGGGAATAGCGGGACCCAGTACTTC
abundance: -; v_gene: TRBV28; j_gene: TRBJ2-4; d_gene: -; CDR3aa: CASSISENIQYF; CDR3nt: TGTGCCAGCAGTATCTCGGAGAACATTCAGTACTTC
abundance: -; v_gene: TRBV6-7; j_gene: TRBJ1-4; d_gene: TRBD1; CDR3aa: CASSYSKGQGPSGNEKLFF; CDR3nt: TGTGCCAGCAGTTACTCGAAGGGACAGGGTCCCTCGGGGAATGAAAAACTGTTTTTT
abundance: -; v_gene: TRBV4-2; j_gene: TRBJ2-3; d_gene: -; CDR3aa: CASSRERMDTQYF; CDR3nt: TGTGCCAGCAGCCGTGAACGCATGGATACGCAGTATTTT
abundance: -; v_gene: TRBV4-1; j_gene: TRBJ2-7; d_gene: -; CDR3aa: CASSQDPTYEQYF; CDR3nt: TGCGCCAGCAGCCAAGATCCCACTTACGAGCAGTACTTC
abundance: few; v_gene: TRBV7-3; j_gene: TRBJ2-1; d_gene: TRBD2; CDR3aa: CASSSTSGGQFF; CDR3nt: TGTGCCAGCAGCTCGACTAGCGGGGGGCAGTTCTTC